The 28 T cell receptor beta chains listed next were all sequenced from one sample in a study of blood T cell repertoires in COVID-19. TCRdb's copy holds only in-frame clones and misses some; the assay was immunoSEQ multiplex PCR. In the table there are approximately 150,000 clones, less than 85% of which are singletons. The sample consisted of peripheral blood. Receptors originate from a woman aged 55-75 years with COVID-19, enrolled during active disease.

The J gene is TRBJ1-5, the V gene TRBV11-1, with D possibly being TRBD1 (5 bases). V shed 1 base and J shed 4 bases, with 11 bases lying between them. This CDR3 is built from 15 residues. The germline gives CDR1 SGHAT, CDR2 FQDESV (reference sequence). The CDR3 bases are TGTGCCAGCAGCTTAGATGGGACTGGGAATCAGCCCCAGCATTTT. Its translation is CASSLDGTGNQPQHF. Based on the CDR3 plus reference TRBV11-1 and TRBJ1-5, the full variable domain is EAEVAQSPRYKITEKSQAVAFWCDPISGHATLYWYRQILGQGPELLVQFQDESVVDDSQLPKDRFSAERLKGVDSTLKIQPAELGDSAMYLCASSLDGTGNQPQHFGDGTRLSIL.

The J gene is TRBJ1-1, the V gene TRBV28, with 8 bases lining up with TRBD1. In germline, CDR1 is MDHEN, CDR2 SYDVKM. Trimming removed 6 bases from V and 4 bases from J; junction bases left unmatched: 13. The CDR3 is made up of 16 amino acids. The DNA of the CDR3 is TGTGCCAGCAGGATGACAGGGGCCCCTCCGCGCACTGAAGCTTTCTTT. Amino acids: CASRMTGAPPRTEAFF.

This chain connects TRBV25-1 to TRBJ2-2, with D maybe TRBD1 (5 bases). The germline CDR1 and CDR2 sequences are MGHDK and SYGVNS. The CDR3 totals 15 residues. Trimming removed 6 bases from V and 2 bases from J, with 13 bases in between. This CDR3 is CASSVGAANTGELFF. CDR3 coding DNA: TGTGCCAGCAGCGTAGGGGCAGCCAACACCGGGGAGCTGTTTTTT.

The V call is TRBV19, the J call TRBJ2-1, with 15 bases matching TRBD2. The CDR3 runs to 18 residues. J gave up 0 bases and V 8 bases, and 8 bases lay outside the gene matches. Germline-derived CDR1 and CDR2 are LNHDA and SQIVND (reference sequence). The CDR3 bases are TGTGCCAGTGGCGCGGGACTAGCGGGAGGAACCTCCTACAATGAGCAGTTCTTC. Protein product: CASGAGLAGGTSYNEQFF.

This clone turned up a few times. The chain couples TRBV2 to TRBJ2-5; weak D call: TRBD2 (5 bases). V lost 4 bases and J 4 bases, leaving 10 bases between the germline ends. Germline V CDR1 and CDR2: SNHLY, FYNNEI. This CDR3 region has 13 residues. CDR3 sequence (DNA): TGTGCCAGCAGTGGGATTGCGGGAGAGACCCAGTACTTC. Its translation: CASSGIAGETQYF.

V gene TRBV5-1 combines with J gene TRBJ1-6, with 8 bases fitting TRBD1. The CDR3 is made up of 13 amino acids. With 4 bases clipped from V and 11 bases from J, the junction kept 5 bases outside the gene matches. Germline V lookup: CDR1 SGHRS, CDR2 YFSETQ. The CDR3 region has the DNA TGCGCCAGCAGCGAAGGGACAGGAACACCCCTCCACTTT. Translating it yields CASSEGTGTPLHF.

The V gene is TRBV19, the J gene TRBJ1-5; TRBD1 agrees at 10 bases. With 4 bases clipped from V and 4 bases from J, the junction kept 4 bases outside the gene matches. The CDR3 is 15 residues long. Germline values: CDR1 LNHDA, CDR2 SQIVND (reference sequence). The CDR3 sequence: CASSRGTGENQPQHF. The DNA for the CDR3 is TGTGCCAGTAGTAGAGGGACAGGGGAGAATCAGCCCCAGCATTTT.

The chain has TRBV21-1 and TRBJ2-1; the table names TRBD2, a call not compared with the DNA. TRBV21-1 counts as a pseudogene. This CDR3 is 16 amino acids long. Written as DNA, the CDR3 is TGTGCCAGCAGCCCCCGCCCCCCGAGCTCCTACAATGAGCAGTTCTTC. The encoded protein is CASSPRPPSSYNEQFF.

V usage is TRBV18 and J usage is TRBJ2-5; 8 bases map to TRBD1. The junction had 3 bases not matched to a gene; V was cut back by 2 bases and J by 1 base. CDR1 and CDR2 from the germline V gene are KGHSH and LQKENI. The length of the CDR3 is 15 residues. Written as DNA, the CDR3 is TGTGCCAGCTCACCAAAAACAGGGGGCCAAGAGACCCAGTACTTC. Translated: CASSPKTGGQETQYF.

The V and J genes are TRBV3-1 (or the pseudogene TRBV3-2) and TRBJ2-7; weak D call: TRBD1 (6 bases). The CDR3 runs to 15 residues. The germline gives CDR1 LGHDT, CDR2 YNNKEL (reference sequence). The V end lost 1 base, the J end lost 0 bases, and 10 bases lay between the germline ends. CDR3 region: CASSQATGISYEQYF. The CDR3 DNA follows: TGTGCCAGCAGCCAAGCGACAGGAATCTCCTACGAGCAGTACTTC.

The CDR3 region is CASSLRTESGANVLTF. The CDR3 nucleotides are TGTGCCAGCAGCCTCCGCACGGAGTCTGGGGCCAACGTCCTGACTTTC. This chain connects TRBV7-3 to TRBJ2-6, with unresolved D. The V end was cut by 5 bases, the J end by 1 base, with 12 bases between. The CDR3 totals 16 residues. Germline V gene lookup returns CDR1 SGHTA and CDR2 FQGTGA.

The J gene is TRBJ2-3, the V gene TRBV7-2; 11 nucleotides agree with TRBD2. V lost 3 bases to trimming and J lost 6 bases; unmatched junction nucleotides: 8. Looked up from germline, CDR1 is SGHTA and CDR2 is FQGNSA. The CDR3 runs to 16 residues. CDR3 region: CASSFSGTSGFDTQYF. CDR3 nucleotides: TGTGCCAGCAGCTTTTCTGGGACTAGCGGCTTCGATACGCAGTATTTT.

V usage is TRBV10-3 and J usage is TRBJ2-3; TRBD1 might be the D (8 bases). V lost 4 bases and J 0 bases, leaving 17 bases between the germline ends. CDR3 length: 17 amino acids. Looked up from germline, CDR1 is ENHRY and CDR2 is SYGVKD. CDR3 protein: CAISARGRDRSTDTQYF. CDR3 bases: TGTGCCATCAGTGCCCGAGGGAGGGACAGGAGCACAGATACGCAGTATTTT.

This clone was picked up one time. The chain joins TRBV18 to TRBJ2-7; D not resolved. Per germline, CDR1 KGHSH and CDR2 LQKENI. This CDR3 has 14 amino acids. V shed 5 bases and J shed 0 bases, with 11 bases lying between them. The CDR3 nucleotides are TGTGCCAGCTCAAGCCCGGTAAACTCCTACGAGCAGTACGTC. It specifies CASSSPVNSYEQYV.

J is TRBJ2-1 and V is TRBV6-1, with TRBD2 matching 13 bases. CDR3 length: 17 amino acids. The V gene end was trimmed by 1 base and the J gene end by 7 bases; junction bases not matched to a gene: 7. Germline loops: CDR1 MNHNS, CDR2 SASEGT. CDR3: CASSEVTSGRGRNEQFF. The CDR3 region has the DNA TGTGCCAGCAGTGAAGTCACTAGCGGGAGGGGACGGAATGAGCAGTTCTTC.

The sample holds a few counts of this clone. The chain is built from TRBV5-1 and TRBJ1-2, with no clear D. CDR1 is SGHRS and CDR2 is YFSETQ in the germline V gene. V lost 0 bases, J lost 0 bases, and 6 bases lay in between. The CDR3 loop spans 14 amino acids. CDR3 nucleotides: TGCGCCAGCAGCTTGGACAGATCTAACTATGGCTACACCTTC. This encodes CASSLDRSNYGYTF.

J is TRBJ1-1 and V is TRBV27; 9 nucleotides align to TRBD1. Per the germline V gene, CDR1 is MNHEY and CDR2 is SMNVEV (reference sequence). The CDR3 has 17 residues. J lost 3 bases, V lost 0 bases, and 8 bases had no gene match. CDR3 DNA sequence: TGTGCCAGCAGTTTATCGAATTTCGGGACAGGGTACACTGAAGCTTTCTTT. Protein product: CASSLSNFGTGYTEAFF.

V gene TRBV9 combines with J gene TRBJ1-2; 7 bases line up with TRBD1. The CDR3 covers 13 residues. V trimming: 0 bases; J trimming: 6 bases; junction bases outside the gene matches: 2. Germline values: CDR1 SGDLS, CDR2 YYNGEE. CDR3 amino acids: CASSVAQGNGYTF. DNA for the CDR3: TGTGCCAGCAGCGTAGCACAGGGGAATGGCTACACCTTC.

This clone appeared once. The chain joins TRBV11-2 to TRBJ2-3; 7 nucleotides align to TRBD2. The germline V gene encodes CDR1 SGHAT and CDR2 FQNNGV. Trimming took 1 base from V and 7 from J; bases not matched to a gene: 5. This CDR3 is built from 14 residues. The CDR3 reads CASSLGTGGNTQYF. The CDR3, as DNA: TGTGCCAGCAGCTTAGGAACGGGGGGAAATACGCAGTATTTT.

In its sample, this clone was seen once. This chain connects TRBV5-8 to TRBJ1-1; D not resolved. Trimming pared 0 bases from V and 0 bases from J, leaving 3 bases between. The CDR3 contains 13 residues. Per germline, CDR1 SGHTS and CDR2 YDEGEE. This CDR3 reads CASSLALNTEAFF. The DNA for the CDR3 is TGTGCCAGCAGCTTGGCCTTGAACACTGAAGCTTTCTTT.

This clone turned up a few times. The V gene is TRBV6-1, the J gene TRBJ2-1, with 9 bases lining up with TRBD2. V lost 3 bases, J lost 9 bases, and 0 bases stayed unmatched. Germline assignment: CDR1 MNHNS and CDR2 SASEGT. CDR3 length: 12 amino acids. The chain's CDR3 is CASSETSGEQFF. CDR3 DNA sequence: TGTGCCAGCAGTGAGACTAGCGGTGAGCAGTTCTTC.

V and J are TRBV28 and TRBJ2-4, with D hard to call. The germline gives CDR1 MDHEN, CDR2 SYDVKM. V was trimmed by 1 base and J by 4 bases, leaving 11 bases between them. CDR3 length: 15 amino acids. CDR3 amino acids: CASSLSSVGKNIQYF. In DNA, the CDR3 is TGTGCCAGCAGTTTATCATCCGTCGGGAAAAACATTCAGTACTTC.

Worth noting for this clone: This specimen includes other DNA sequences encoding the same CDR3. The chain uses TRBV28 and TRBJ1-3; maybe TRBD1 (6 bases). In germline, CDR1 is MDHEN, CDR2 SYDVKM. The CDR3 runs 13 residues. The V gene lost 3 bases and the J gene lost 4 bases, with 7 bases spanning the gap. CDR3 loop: CASSFGTGNTIYF. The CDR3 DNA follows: TGTGCCAGCAGTTTTGGGACAGGAAACACCATATATTTT.

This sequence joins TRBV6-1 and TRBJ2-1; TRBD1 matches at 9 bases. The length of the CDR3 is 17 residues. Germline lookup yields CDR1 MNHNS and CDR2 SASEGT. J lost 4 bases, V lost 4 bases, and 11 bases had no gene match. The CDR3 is CASSAILQGALYNEQFF. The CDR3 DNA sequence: TGTGCCAGCAGTGCGATTTTACAGGGGGCCCTTTACAATGAGCAGTTCTTC.

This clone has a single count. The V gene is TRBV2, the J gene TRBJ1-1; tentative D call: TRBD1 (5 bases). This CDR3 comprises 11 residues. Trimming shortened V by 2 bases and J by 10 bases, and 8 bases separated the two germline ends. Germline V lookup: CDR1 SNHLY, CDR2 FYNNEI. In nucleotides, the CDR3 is TGTGCCAGCAGTGAAAGCGGGACAGCTTTCTTT. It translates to CASSESGTAFF.

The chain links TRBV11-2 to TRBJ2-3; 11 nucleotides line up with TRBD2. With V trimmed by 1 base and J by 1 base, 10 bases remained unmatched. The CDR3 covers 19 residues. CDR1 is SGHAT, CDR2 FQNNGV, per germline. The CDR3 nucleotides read TGTGCCAGCAGCTTAGTTGGGCGCGGTAGCGGGGGGGGCACAGATACGCAGTATTTT. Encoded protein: CASSLVGRGSGGGTDTQYF.

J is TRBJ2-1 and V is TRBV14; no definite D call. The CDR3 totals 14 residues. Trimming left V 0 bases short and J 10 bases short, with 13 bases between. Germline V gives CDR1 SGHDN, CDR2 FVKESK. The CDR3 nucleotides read TGTGCCAGCAGCCAAGATCGAAGCCCCCGGGAGCAGTTCTTC. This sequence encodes CASSQDRSPREQFF.

CDR3 amino acids: CASQIGQGVTMNTEAFF. In nucleotides, the CDR3 is TGCGCCAGCCAAATTGGACAGGGGGTAACGATGAACACTGAAGCTTTCTTT. The chain links TRBV5-1 to TRBJ1-1; 10 nucleotides line up with TRBD1. V lost 7 bases, J lost 0 bases, and 12 bases stayed unmatched. From germline, CDR1 is SGHRS and CDR2 YFSETQ. This CDR3 is built from 17 residues.